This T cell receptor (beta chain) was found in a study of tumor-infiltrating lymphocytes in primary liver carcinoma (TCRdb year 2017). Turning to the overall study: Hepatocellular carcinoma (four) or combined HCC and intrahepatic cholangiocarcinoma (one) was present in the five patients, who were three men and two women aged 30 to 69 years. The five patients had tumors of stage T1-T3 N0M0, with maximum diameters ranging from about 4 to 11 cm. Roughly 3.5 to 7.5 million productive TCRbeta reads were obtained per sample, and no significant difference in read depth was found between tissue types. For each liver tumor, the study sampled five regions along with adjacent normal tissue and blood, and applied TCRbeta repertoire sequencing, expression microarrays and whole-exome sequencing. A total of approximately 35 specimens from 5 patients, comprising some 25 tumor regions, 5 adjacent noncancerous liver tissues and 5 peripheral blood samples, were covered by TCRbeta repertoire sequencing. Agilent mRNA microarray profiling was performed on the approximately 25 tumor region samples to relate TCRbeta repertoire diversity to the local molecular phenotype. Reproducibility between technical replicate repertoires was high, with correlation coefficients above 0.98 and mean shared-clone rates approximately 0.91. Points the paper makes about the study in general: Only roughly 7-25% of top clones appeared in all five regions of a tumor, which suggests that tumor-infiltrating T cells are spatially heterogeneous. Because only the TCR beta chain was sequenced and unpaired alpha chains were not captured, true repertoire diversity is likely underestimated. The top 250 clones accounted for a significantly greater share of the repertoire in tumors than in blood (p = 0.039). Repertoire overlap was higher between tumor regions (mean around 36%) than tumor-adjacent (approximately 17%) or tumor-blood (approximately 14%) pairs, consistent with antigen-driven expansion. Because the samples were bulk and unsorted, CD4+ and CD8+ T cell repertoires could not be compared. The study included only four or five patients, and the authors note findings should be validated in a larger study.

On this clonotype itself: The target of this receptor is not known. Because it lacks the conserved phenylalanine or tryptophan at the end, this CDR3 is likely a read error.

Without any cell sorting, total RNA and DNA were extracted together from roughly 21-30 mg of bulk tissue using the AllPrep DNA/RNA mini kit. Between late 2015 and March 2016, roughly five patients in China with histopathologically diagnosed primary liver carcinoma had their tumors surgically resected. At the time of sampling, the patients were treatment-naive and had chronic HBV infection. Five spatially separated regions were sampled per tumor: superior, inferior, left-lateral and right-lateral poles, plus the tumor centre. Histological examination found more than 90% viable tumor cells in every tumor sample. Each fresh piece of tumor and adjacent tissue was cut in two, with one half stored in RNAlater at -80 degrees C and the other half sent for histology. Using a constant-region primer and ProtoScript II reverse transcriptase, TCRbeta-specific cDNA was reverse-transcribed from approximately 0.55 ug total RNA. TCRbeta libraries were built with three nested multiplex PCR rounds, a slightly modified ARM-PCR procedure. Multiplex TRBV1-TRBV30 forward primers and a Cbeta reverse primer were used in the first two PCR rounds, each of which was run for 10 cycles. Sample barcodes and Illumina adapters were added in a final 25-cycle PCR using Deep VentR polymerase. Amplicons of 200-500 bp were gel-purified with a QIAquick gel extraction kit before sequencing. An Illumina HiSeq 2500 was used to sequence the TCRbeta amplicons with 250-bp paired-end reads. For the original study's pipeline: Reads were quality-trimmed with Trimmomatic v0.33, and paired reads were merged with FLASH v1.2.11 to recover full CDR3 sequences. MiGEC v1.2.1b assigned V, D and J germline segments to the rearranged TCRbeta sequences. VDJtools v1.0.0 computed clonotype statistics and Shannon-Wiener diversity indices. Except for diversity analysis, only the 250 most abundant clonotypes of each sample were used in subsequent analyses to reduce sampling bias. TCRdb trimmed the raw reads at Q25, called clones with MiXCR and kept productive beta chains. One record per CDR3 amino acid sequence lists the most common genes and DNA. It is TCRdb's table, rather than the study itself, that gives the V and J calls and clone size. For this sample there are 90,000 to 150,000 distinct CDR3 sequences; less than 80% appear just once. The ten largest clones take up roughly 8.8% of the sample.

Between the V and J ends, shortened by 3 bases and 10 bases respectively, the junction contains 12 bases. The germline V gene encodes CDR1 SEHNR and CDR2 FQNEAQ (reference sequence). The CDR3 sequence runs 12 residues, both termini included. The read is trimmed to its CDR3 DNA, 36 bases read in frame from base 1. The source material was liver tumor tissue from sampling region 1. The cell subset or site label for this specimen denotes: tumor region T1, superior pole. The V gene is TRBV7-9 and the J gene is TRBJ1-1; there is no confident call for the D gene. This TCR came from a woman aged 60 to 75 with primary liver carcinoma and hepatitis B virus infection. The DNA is TGTGCCAGCAGCTTCGGGGAAATGGTAGCTTTCCTT. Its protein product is CASSFGEMVAFL.